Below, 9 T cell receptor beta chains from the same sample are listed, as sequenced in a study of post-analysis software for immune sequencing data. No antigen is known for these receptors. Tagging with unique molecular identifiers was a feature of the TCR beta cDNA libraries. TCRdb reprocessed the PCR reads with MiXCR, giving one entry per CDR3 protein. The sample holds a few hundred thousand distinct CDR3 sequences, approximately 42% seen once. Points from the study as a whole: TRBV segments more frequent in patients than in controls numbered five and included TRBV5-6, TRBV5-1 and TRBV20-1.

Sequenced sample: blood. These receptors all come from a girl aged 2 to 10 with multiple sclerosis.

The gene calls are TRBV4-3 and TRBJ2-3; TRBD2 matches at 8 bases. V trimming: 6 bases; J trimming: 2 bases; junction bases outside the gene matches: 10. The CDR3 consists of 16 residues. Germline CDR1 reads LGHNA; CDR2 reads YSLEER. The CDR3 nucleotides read TGCGCCAGCAGTTCTAGCAGCGGGAGTCTCACAGATACGCAGTATTTT. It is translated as CASSSSSGSLTDTQYF.

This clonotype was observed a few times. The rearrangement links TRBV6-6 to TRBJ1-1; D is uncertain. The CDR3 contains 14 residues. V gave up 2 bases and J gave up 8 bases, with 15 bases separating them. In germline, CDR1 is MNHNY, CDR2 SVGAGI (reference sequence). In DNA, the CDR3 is TGTGCCAGCAGTTACAGTTCGGAGGCTTTGGAAGCTTTCTTT. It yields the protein CASSYSSEALEAFF.

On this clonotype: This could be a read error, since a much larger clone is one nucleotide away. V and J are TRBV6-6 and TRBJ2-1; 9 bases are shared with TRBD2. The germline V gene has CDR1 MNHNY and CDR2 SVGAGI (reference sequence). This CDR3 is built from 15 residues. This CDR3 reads CTSRRAGGSYNEQFF. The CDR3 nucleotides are TGTACCAGCAGGAGGGCGGGGGGGTCCTACAATGAGCAGTTCTTC.

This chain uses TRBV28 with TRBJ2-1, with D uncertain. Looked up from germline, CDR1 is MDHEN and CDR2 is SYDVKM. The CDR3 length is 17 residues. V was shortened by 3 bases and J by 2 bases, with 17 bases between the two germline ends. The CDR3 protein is CASSFNRWGVTYNEQFF. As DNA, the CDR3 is TGTGCCAGCAGTTTTAATAGGTGGGGTGTAACCTACAATGAGCAGTTCTTC.

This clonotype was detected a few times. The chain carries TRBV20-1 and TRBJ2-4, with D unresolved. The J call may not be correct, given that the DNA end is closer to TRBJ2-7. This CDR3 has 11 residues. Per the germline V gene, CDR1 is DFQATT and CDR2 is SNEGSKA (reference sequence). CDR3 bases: TGCAGTGCAACACGGAGCTACGAGCAGTACTTC. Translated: CSATRSYEQYF.

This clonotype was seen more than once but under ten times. The CDR3 DNA reads as TGTGCCAGCAGTTTCGACCGGGGGAAGAGCTCCGAGCAGTACTTC. This codes for CASSFDRGKSSEQYF. The rearrangement uses TRBV12-3 or TRBV12-4 and TRBJ2-7, with D perhaps matching TRBD2 (6 bases). The CDR3 loop spans 15 amino acids. V shed 3 bases and J shed 6 bases, with 18 bases lying between them.

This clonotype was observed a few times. Here the CDR3 reads CAISADSSVETQYF. The CDR3 DNA reads as TGTGCCATCAGCGCGGACAGCAGCGTGGAGACCCAGTACTTC. This chain connects TRBV10-3 to TRBJ2-5, with D perhaps TRBD1 (6 bases). The CDR3 totals 14 residues. Trimming took off 6 bases at V and 5 bases at J, with 16 bases between the two ends. The germline V gene encodes CDR1 ENHRY and CDR2 SYGVKD.

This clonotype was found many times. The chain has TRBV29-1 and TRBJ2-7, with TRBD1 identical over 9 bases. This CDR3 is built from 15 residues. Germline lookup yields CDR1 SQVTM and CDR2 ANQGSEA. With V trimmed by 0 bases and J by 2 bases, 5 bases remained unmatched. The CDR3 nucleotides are TGCAGCGTTGAAGATAGTGGACAGGGGACCTACGAGCAGTACTTC. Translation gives CSVEDSGQGTYEQYF.

This CDR3 is CSAIGALYGYTF. The DNA of the CDR3 is TGCAGTGCTATCGGGGCCCTCTATGGCTACACCTTC. The chain joins TRBV20-1 to TRBJ1-2, with D possibly being TRBD1 (5 bases). The CDR3 totals 12 residues. The germline gives CDR1 DFQATT, CDR2 SNEGSKA (reference sequence). V lost 4 bases, J lost 4 bases, and 10 bases lay in between.